This paragraph covers one T cell receptor (beta chain) sequence. Which antigen it targets is not known. Base qualities are not provided; no much larger clone lies one nucleotide away. This specimen belongs to a study of T-cell reconstitution after alpha-beta-depleted transplantation in children (TCRdb year 2016). Study-wide context: Using TCR repertoire profiling, the study quantitatively followed how T-cell immune reconstitution unfolded in children after TCRalphabeta/CD19-depleted allogeneic hematopoietic cell transplantation.

Relative to germline, V is 1 base shorter and J is 1 base shorter, with 9 bases between their ends. From a lookup of the germline V gene, CDR1 and CDR2 are MNHEY and SVGEGT. The CDR3 sequence holds 15 residues, the cysteine and phenylalanine included. Just the 45-base CDR3 DNA is kept, in frame starting at base 1. The intended sense of this specimen's treatment or condition label: allogeneic hematopoietic cell transplantation with graft depleted of TCRalphabeta T cells and CD19 B cells. The children who served as transplant recipients had been given grafts of TCRalphabeta/CD19-depleted allogeneic hematopoietic cells. The library was built by means of PCR. The data were produced on an Illumina HiSeq 2500. Molecular barcoding was employed in the preparation of TCR libraries, with unique molecular identifiers being used to normalize TCRbeta repertoire quantification. TCRdb trimmed the raw reads at Q25, called clones with MiXCR and kept productive beta chains. Every entry covers one CDR3 protein and lists the most common genes and DNA from its rows. The sample has about 980,000 distinct CDR3 sequences on record, around 30% of them singletons. The leading ten clones occupy approximately 30% of the sample.

Beyond this particular receptor, the publication reports: In some patients, the high TCRbeta diversity seen at day 60 was put down to recipient T cells and intrathymic progenitors that had survived conditioning. Hyperexpanded clone frequencies declined over subsequent months; after one year, T-cell counts and TCRbeta diversity were mostly attributed to newly produced T cells. The apparently early recovery of alphabetaT-cell counts about two months after transplant reportedly depended on only several hundred rapidly expanded clones that came from non-depleted graft cells.

Sample: PBMCs, mostly from graft donor cells, taken 360 days after TCRalphabeta/CD19-depleted stem cell transplant. This TCR came from a boy younger than two who had a stem cell transplant for SCID, so the T cells may come from the graft donor. The V and J genes are TRBV6-2 or TRBV6-3 and TRBJ2-3; confidence is insufficient to name the D gene. The CDR3 is CASSYFGWGTDTQYF. The nucleotide sequence reads TGTGCCAGCAGTTACTTCGGATGGGGCACAGATACGCAGTATTTT.